The sample holds one count of the clone carrying this T cell receptor (beta chain). Its specificity is not known. This CDR3 comprises 13 residues. Germline lookup yields CDR1 DFQATT and CDR2 SNEGSKA (reference sequence). Trimming left V 8 bases short and J 3 bases short, with 17 bases between. Cultured CD4+ T cells had their DNA profiled by the Oncomine TCR Beta short-read assay. TCRdb fed the PCR reads into MiXCR, producing one record per CDR3 protein. The sample consists of 9,500 to 15,000 distinct CDR3 sequences, roughly four fifths of them appearing once. This record belongs to a study of vaccination and CD4 T cells after COVID-19. Treatment meaning: approximately nine-day PBMC culture with coronavirus spike peptide pools or control peptides (ViraFEST assay).

The rearrangement links TRBV20-1 to TRBJ2-7, with D unclear. The sample comprised CD4+ T cells from blood, cultured in vitro. This TCR came from a human donor who had recovered from COVID-19. In DNA form, the CDR3 reads TGCAGTATGGGCGCGTTTAGGGTCTACGAGCAGTACTTC. Its translation: CSMGAFRVYEQYF.